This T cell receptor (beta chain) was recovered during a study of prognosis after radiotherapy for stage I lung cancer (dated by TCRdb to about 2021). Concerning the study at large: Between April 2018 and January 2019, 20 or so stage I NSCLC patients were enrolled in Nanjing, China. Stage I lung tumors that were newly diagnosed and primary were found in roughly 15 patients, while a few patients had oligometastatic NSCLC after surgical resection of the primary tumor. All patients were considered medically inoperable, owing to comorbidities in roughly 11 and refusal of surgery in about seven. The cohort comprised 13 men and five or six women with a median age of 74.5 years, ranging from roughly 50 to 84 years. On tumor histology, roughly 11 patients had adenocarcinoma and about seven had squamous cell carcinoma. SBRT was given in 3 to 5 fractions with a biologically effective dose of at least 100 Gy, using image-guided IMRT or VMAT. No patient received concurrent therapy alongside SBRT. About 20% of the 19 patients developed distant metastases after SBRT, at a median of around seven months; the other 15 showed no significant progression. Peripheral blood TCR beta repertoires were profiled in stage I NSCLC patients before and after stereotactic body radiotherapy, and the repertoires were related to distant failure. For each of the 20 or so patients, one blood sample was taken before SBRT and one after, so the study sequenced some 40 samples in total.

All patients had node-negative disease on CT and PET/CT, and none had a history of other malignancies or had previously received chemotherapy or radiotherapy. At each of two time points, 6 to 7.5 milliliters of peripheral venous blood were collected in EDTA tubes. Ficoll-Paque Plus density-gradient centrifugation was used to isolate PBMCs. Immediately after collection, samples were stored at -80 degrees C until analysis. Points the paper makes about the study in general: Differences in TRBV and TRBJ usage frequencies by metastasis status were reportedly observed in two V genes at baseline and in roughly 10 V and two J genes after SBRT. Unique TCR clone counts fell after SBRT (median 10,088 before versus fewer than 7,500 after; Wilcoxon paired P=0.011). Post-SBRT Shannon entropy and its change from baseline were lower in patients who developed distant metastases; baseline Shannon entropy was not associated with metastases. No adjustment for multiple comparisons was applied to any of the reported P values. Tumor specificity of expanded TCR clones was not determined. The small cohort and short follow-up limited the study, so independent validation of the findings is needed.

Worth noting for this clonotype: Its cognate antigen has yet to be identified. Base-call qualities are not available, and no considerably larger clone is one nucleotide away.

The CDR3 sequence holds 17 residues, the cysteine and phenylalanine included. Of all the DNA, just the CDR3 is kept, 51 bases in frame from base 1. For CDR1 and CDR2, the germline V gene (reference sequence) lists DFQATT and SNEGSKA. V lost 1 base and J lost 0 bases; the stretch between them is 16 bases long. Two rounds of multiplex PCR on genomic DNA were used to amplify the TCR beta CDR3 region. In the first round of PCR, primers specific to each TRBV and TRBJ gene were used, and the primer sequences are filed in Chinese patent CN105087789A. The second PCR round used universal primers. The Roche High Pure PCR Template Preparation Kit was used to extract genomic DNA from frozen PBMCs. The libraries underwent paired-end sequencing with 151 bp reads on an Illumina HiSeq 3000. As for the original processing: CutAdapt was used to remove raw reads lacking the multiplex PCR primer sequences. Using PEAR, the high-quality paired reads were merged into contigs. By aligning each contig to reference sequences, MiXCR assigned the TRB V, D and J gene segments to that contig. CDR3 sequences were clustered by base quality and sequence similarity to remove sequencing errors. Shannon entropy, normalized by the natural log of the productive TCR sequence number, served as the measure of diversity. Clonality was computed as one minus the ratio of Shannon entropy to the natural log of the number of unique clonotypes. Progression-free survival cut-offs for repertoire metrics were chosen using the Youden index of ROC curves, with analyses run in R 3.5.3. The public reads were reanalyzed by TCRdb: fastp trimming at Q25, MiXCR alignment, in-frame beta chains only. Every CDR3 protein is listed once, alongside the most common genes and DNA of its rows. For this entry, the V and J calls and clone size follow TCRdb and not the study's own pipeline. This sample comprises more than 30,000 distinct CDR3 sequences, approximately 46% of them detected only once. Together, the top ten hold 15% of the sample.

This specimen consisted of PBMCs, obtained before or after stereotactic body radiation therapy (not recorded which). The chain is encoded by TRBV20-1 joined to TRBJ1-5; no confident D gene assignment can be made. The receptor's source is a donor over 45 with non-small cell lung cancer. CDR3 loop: CSARGAEAGSSNQPQHF. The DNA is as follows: TGCAGTGCTAGAGGTGCGGAGGCGGGGAGTAGCAATCAGCCCCAGCATTTT.